This T cell receptor (beta chain) was found in a study of regulatory T cells in long-lasting Graves disease. Overall study results and limits: The study found persistent patients shared more public clonotypes (roughly 2,600) than new patients (over 850).

Time point meaning: newly diagnosed GD, antithyroid drugs for less than 3 months. After RNA was extracted from PBMCs, the TCR library was made from it. Collection of peripheral blood (nine milliliters) was done using EDTA tubes. Arm-PCR with iRepertoire HTBI primers amplified the CDR3 regions for these TCR beta libraries. TCRdb used MiXCR to reprocess the multiplex PCR reads, holding one entry per CDR3 protein. Of a few hundred thousand distinct CDR3 sequences listed, approximately 13% are singletons. This clonotype was seen ten or more times. The antigen is unknown. This same sample was also taken into another study, of T cells in Graves' hyperthyroidism and ophthalmopathy.

This TCR came from a man aged 25 to 40 with Graves disease. The sequences come from peripheral blood mononuclear cells (PBMCs), collected at new diagnosis, from a patient treated with antithyroid drugs.

CDR3 nucleotides: TGTGCCAGCAGCTTAGGGATAAGCGATGAGCAGTTCTTC. The encoded protein is CASSLGISDEQFF. The rearrangement links TRBV11-2 to TRBJ2-1; no reliable D call. V was shortened by 1 base and J by 8 bases, with 9 bases between the two germline ends. CDR1 and CDR2 (germline): SGHAT, FQNNGV. There are 13 residues in the CDR3.